This passage covers 2 T cell receptor beta chains from one sample sequenced in a study of monozygotic twins with inflammatory bowel disease. Reprocessing the 5' RACE reads, TCRdb reports a single entry for every CDR3 protein and omits DNA. In total, the table holds 90,000 to 110,000 distinct CDR3 sequences. The sample was blood. The receptors derive from a human donor with ulcerative colitis or Crohn's disease, or a healthy co-twin of an affected twin (not recorded which).

The rearrangement joins TRBV3-1 to TRBJ2-3; the TRBD2 assignment by TCRdb is unverifiable without DNA. Germline loops: CDR1 LGHDT, CDR2 YNNKEL (reference sequence). The CDR3 runs to 19 residues. The CDR3 here is CASSQWRAEGTRSTDTQYF.

The V and J genes are TRBV9 and TRBJ2-5. Germline V CDR1 and CDR2: SGDLS, YYNGEE. This CDR3 spans 15 amino acids. The chain's CDR3 is CASSVASAYQETQYF.